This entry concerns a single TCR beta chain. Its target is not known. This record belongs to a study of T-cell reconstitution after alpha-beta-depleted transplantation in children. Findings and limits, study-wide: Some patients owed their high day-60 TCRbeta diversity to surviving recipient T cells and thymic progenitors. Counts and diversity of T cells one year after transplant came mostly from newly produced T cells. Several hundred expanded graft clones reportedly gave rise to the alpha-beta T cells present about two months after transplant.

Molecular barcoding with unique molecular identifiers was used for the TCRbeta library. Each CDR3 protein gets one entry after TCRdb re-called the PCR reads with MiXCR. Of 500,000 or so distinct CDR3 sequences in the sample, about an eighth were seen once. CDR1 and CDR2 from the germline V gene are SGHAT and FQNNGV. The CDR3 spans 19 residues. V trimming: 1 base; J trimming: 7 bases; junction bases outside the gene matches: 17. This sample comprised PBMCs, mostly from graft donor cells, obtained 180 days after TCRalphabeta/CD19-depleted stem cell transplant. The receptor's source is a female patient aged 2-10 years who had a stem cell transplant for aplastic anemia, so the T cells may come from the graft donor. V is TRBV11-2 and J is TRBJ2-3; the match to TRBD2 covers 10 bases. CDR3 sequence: CASSLVTSGFSGRMHTQYF. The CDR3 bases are TGTGCCAGCAGCTTAGTAACCTCTGGATTTAGCGGGAGGATGCATACGCAGTATTTT.